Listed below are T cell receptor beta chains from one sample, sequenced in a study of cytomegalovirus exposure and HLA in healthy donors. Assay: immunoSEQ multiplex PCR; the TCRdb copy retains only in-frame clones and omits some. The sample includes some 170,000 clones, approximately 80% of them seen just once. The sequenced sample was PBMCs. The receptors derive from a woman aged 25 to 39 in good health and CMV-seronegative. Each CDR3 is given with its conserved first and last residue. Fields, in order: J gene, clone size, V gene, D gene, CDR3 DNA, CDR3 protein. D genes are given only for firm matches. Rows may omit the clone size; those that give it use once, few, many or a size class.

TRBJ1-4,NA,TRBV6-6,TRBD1,TGTGCCAGCAGACTTGACAGGGTCGGTGAAAAACTGTTTTTT,CASRLDRVGEKLFF
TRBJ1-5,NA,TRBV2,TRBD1,TGTGCCAGCTCGCAGCGACAGGGATTCAATCAGCCCCAGCATTTT,CASSQRQGFNQPQHF
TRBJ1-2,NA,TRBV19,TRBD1,TGTGCCAGTAGTATTCGGACAGGGGGTAATTGGCGGTATGGCTACACCTTC,CASSIRTGGNWRYGYTF
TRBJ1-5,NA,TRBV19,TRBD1,TGTGCCACGACGAACGGACAGGGGGGGGATCAGCCCCAGCATTTT,CATTNGQGGDQPQHF
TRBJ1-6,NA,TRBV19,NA,TGTGCCAGTAGTATAGAGGCAGATTCACCCCTCCACTTT,CASSIEADSPLHF
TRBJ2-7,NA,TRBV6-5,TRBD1,TGTGCCAGCATGGGGACAGGGGGTTTGCGGTACTTC,CASMGTGGLRYF
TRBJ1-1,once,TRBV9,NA,TGTGCCAGCAGTAGCGGAGGGAACACTGAAGCTTTCTTT,CASSSGGNTEAFF
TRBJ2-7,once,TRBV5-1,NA,TGCGCCAGCAGCTTTTTGGCCACAGGCCGGACCAACAGCGAGCAGTACTTC,CASSFLATGRTNSEQYF
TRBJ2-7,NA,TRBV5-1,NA,TGCGCCAGCAGCTCCCGACTAGGATCCGTATACGAGCAGTACTTC,CASSSRLGSVYEQYF
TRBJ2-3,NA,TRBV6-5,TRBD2,TGTGCCAGCAGTTTTAGCGGGGGGGTCACAGATACGCAGTATTTT,CASSFSGGVTDTQYF
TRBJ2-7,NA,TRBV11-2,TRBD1,TGTGCCAGCAGCTCCTCGACAGGGGCCCCCTACGAGCAGTACTTC,CASSSSTGAPYEQYF
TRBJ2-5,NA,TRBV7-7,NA,TGTGCCAGCAGCTTACAGCGTGGAGAGACCCAGTACTTC,CASSLQRGETQYF
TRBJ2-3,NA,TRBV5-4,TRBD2,TGTGCCAGCAGCAAATGGACTAGCGGGGGACCTAGCACAGATACGCAGTATTTT,CASSKWTSGGPSTDTQYF
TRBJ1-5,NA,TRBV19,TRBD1,TGTGCCAGTAAACCTGACAGGGGGTATAACAATCAGCCCCAGCATTTT,CASKPDRGYNNQPQHF
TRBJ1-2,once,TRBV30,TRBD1,TGTGCCTGGAGTGTAGACAGGGTTTTGAGGACCTTC,CAWSVDRVLRTF
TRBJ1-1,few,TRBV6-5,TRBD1,TGTGCCAGCAGTTACGCACAGGGGAGGACTGAAGCTTTCTTT,CASSYAQGRTEAFF
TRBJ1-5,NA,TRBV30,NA,TGTGCCTGGACAGATCCGTATCAGCCCCAGCATTTT,CAWTDPYQPQHF
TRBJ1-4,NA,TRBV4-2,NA,TGTGCCAGCAGCCAAGACAGGGATAATGAAAAACTGTTTTTT,CASSQDRDNEKLFF